Only a few counts were recorded for the clone carrying this TCR beta chain. Its antigen remains unidentified. The data were obtained in a study of cytomegalovirus exposure and HLA in healthy donors. General observations from the study: Reportedly, diagnosis of cytomegalovirus status by the classifier showed high specificity and sensitivity.

Per the germline V gene, CDR1 is SEHNR and CDR2 is FQNEAQ (reference sequence). The V gene end was trimmed by 4 bases and the J gene end by 9 bases; junction bases not matched to a gene: 5. The CDR3 totals 15 residues. PCR employed 60 Vbeta and 13 Jbeta primers. The protocol was immunoSEQ multiplex PCR, while the TCRdb copy is restricted to in-frame clones and leaves out a portion. The sample carries 90,000 to 140,000 clones, about 15% recorded once. The TCR comes from a female donor in good health and CMV-seronegative. The specimen was PBMCs. V gene TRBV7-9 combines with J gene TRBJ2-1; 14 bases are shared with TRBD2. DNA of the CDR3: TGTGCCAGCAGCTCGACCGGGACTAGCGGGAGTGAGCAGTTCTTC. This codes for CASSSTGTSGSEQFF.